These 28 T cell receptor beta chains share one sample of origin, sequenced in a study of T cell responses to AZD1222 COVID-19 vaccine. Measured with immunoSEQ multiplex PCR; TCRdb has only the in-frame clones, and not every one. The table records under 120,000 clones, approximately 96% of them present only once. The sample was peripheral blood, taken on day 0 of AZD1222 vaccination. Every receptor here comes from an adult in good health.

This clone was found once. The V call is TRBV4-1, the J call TRBJ2-4, with 7 bases matching TRBD1. The CDR3 contains 15 residues. J was trimmed by 5 bases and V by 0 bases; bases with no gene match: 4. CDR1 is MGHRA, CDR2 YSYEKL, per germline. CDR3 sequence (DNA): TGCGCCAGCAGCCAAGACGGGACAGAAGAAAACATTCAGTACTTC. Residues: CASSQDGTEENIQYF.

The chain joins TRBV7-2 to TRBJ1-2; 7 bases align to TRBD1. CDR1 SGHTA and CDR2 FQGNSA come from the germline V gene. CDR3 length: 15 amino acids. V shed 5 bases and J 4 bases; nucleotides not matched to a gene: 10. CDR3 region: CASSPNPGTAYGYTF. CDR3 DNA: TGTGCCAGCAGCCCCAATCCCGGGACAGCCTATGGCTACACCTTC.

In DNA, the CDR3 is TGTGCCAGCAGCTTGGCTGGTAGCGGGGGGGTTTACGGGGAGCTGTTTTTT. This encodes CASSLAGSGGVYGELFF. V usage is TRBV5-4 and J usage is TRBJ2-2; the match to TRBD2 covers 11 bases. The CDR3 is 17 amino acids. Trimming removed 0 bases from V and 7 bases from J; junction bases left unmatched: 8. The germline V gene encodes CDR1 SGHNT and CDR2 YYREEE (reference sequence). Variable domain in full (rest from reference TRBV5-4 and TRBJ2-2): ETGVTQSPTHLIKTRGQQVTLRCSSQSGHNTVSWYQQALGQGPQFIFQYYREEENGRGNFPPRFSGLQFPNYSSELNVNALELDDSALYLCASSLAGSGGVYGELFFGEGSRLTVL.

V usage is TRBV2 and J usage is TRBJ2-3, with D possibly called TRBD1 or TRBD2 (5 bases each). V dropped 6 bases and J dropped 6 bases, with 16 bases sitting between them. The CDR3 contains 14 residues. CDR1 is SNHLY and CDR2 is FYNNEI in the germline V gene. CDR3 in DNA: TGTGCCAGCAGCGTCCGGGACCTCCTGGATACGCAGTATTTT. Its protein product is CASSVRDLLDTQYF.

This rearrangement joins TRBV7-9 to TRBJ1-6; weak D call: TRBD1 (6 bases). The ends were cut back, 5 bases at V and 14 bases at J, with 22 bases in the middle. CDR3 size: 15 residues. In germline, CDR1 is SEHNR, CDR2 FQNEAQ (reference sequence). This chain's CDR3 is CASSPGAGAPGALHF. The CDR3 DNA is TGTGCCAGCAGCCCAGGGGCGGGGGCCCCGGGGGCCCTCCACTTT.

The gene calls are TRBV7-9 and TRBJ1-6; D is uncertain. Trimming removed 1 base at V and 5 bases at J, with 3 bases between. Germline CDR1 SEHNR, CDR2 FQNEAQ (reference sequence). There are 13 residues in the CDR3. CDR3 sequence: CASSLVDNSPLHF. The DNA for the CDR3 is TGTGCCAGCAGCTTAGTGGATAATTCACCCCTCCACTTT.

The chain links TRBV27 to TRBJ1-5; D remains ambiguous. The CDR3 sequence is 13 residues long. CDR1 MNHEY and CDR2 SMNVEV come from the germline V gene (reference sequence). V was clipped by 0 bases and J by 6 bases, with 6 bases between them. The CDR3 DNA reads TGTGCCAGCAGTTTATCGGAGGGTCAGCCCCAGCATTTT. The encoded protein is CASSLSEGQPQHF.

The chain combines TRBV5-4 with TRBJ2-7; perhaps TRBD1 as D (6 bases). V was shortened by 3 bases and J by 2 bases, with 12 bases between the two germline ends. CDR3 length equals 14 residues. CDR1 and CDR2 (germline): SGHNT, YYREEE (reference sequence). The CDR3 nucleotides are TGTGCCAGCAGCTCTATTACAGGGACCTACGAGCAGTACTTC. Its translation: CASSSITGTYEQYF.

J is TRBJ2-4 and V is TRBV19, with unresolved D. Germline V lookup: CDR1 LNHDA, CDR2 SQIVND (reference sequence). V shed 5 bases and J shed 0 bases, with 11 bases lying between them. The CDR3 is 15 amino acids. CDR3 coding DNA: TGTGCCAGTAGTGATCAAGCCCTAGCCAAAAACATTCAGTACTTC. Protein product: CASSDQALAKNIQYF.

The chain joins TRBV18 to TRBJ1-2; D gene ambiguous. CDR1 and CDR2 (germline): KGHSH, LQKENI. V was shortened by 2 bases and J by 5 bases, with 12 bases between the two germline ends. The CDR3 spans 14 residues. DNA of the CDR3: TGTGCCAGCTCACCAGTTGAGGGTGAATATGGCTACACCTTC. Its protein is CASSPVEGEYGYTF.

The V and J genes are TRBV30 and TRBJ2-1; 7 bases fit TRBD1. Unmatched junction bases numbered 5, after V lost 3 bases and J lost 3 bases. There are 14 residues in the CDR3. Per the germline V gene, CDR1 is GTSNPN and CDR2 is SVGIG (reference sequence). In DNA, the CDR3 is TGTGCCTGGAGGACAGGGCTCTACTACAATGAGCAGTTCTTC. It encodes CAWRTGLYYNEQFF.

V gene TRBV7-9 combines with J gene TRBJ1-1; the match to TRBD1 covers 7 bases. CDR3 length: 15 amino acids. V gave up 4 bases and J gave up 3 bases; unmatched junction bases: 8. CDR1 and CDR2 from the germline V gene are SEHNR and FQNEAQ (reference sequence). The chain's CDR3 is CASSSTDRTDTEAFF. CDR3 coding DNA: TGTGCCAGCAGCTCGACGGACAGGACGGACACTGAAGCTTTCTTT.

The chain couples TRBV4-1 to TRBJ1-2; TRBD1 matches 7 bases. Germline trimming cut 3 bases from V and 1 base from J; bases unmatched to any gene: 5. Germline V gene sequence: CDR1 MGHRA, CDR2 YSYEKL. CDR3 length equals 15 residues. CDR3 nucleotides: TGCGCCAGCAGCCAGACAGGGCAAATTAACTATGGCTACACCTTC. This codes for CASSQTGQINYGYTF.

The DNA for the CDR3 is TGTGCCAGTAGCAACCGATTTGAAAACTATGGCTACACCTTC. Residues: CASSNRFENYGYTF. This rearrangement joins TRBV19 to TRBJ1-2; no firm D call. V lost 6 bases, J lost 2 bases, and 13 bases lay in between. Germline CDR1 reads LNHDA; CDR2 reads SQIVND (reference sequence). CDR3 length: 14 amino acids. The full variable domain, its missing parts supplied by reference TRBV19 and TRBJ1-2, is DGGITQSPKYLFRKEGQNVTLSCEQNLNHDAMYWYRQDPGQGLRLIYYSQIVNDFQKGDIAEGYSVSREKKESFPLTVTSAQKNPTAFYLCASSNRFENYGYTFGSGTRLTVV.

V is TRBV6-5 and J is TRBJ2-1; D uncertain. This CDR3 spans 11 amino acids. Germline CDR1 and CDR2: MNHEY and SVGAGI. The germline V and J ends were trimmed by 5 bases and 9 bases, with 8 bases remaining between them. The DNA of the CDR3 is TGTGCCAGCAGTCCCTACGGTGAGCAGTTCTTC. Protein product: CASSPYGEQFF.

V and J are TRBV28 and TRBJ1-6; possibly TRBD1 for D (6 bases). V dropped 3 bases and J dropped 10 bases, with 13 bases sitting between them. This CDR3 is built from 14 residues. Germline-derived CDR1 and CDR2 are MDHEN and SYDVKM. The CDR3 loop is CASSFRGGRSPLHF. Here the CDR3 DNA reads TGTGCCAGCAGTTTCAGGGGTGGCAGGTCACCCCTCCACTTT.

The chain employs TRBV13 and TRBJ1-4, with 10 bases that match TRBD1. Trimming took 5 bases from V and 8 from J; bases not matched to a gene: 17. CDR1 is PRHDT, CDR2 FYEKMQ, per germline (reference sequence). The CDR3 is made up of 18 amino acids. In nucleotides, the CDR3 is TGTGCCAGCAGCCCACCGGGACAGGGGAATTTACTGGGGGAAAAACTGTTTTTT. It yields the protein CASSPPGQGNLLGEKLFF. Full variable domain (outside the CDR3, taken from reference TRBV13 and TRBJ1-4): AAGVIQSPRHLIKEKRETATLKCYPIPRHDTVYWYQQGPGQDPQFLISFYEKMQSDKGSIPDRFSAQQFSDYHSELNMSSLELGDSALYFCASSPPGQGNLLGEKLFFGSGTQLSVL.

This clone was counted between two and nine times. V is TRBV7-8 and J is TRBJ1-2; 9 nucleotides align to TRBD1. Trimming took 5 bases from V and 7 from J; bases not matched to a gene: 14. The V gene's germline CDR1 is SGHVS and CDR2 FQNEAQ. The CDR3 consists of 16 residues. CDR3 in DNA: TGTGCCAGCAGCCCTCGGACAGGGGCGATTCGAGGTGGCTACACCTTC. This translates into CASSPRTGAIRGGYTF.

The chain has TRBV7-8 and TRBJ2-1; tentatively, D is TRBD1 or TRBD2 (5 bases each). CDR1 and CDR2 (germline): SGHVS, FQNEAQ. The CDR3 is made up of 14 amino acids. V was cut by 4 bases and J by 6 bases, with 13 bases left in between. In nucleotides, the CDR3 is TGTGCCAGCAGCTATTATGAGGGGATCAATGAGCAGTTCTTC. Protein sequence: CASSYYEGINEQFF.

DNA of the CDR3: TGCGCCAGCAGCTTGGAGGGGAACGAATCACCCCTCCACTTT. Translated: CASSLEGNESPLHF. The V gene is TRBV5-1, the J gene TRBJ1-6; possibly TRBD1 for D (5 bases). V lost 0 bases to trimming and J lost 10 bases, with 11 bases between them. The germline gives CDR1 SGHRS, CDR2 YFSETQ. This CDR3 has 14 amino acids.

V is TRBV9 and J is TRBJ1-2, with a tentative D call TRBD1 (5 bases). The V end lost 1 base, the J end lost 6 bases, and 10 bases lay between the germline ends. CDR3 size: 13 residues. Germline V gives CDR1 SGDLS, CDR2 YYNGEE. The CDR3 coding sequence is TGTGCCAGCAGCGTACGGCAGGGAGATGGCTACACCTTC. This encodes CASSVRQGDGYTF.

The chain employs TRBV6-1 and TRBJ1-2; 7 nucleotides agree with TRBD1. CDR1 and CDR2 (germline): MNHNS, SASEGT. The CDR3 covers 15 residues. V was pared by 3 bases and J by 5 bases, with 9 bases of the junction left unmatched. CDR3 DNA sequence: TGTGCCAGCAGTGAGACAGGGACCTTTTTATATGGCTACACCTTC. Translating it yields CASSETGTFLYGYTF.

The chain has TRBV6-5 and TRBJ2-1, with a possible D match to TRBD2 (6 bases). The CDR3 sequence is 16 residues long. Trimming removed 3 bases at V and 7 bases at J, with 19 bases between. CDR1 is MNHEY, CDR2 SVGAGI, per germline. CDR3 loop: CASSYALLGGPNEQFF. For the CDR3, the DNA is TGTGCCAGCAGTTATGCCCTATTAGGAGGGCCTAATGAGCAGTTCTTC.

The gene calls are TRBV9 and TRBJ1-6, with D perhaps matching TRBD1 (6 bases). The ends were cut back, 3 bases at V and 6 bases at J, with 13 bases in the middle. From germline, CDR1 is SGDLS and CDR2 YYNGEE. The CDR3 contains 15 residues. CDR3: CASSAATGRNSPLHF. CDR3 nucleotides: TGTGCCAGCAGCGCCGCCACAGGGCGTAATTCACCCCTCCACTTT.

J is TRBJ1-6 and V is TRBV2; D may be TRBD1 (5 bases). Germline loops: CDR1 SNHLY, CDR2 FYNNEI. The CDR3 runs to 18 residues. The ends were cut back, 6 bases at V and 0 bases at J, with 18 bases in the middle. CDR3 residues: CASRDPGRISSYNSPLHF. The CDR3 DNA reads as TGTGCCAGCAGGGATCCGGGACGCATAAGCTCCTATAATTCACCCCTCCACTTT.

This clone has only a few counts. V gene TRBV7-2 combines with J gene TRBJ1-1; D unclear. V lost 0 bases and J 4 bases, leaving 9 bases between the germline ends. CDR3 length: 14 amino acids. CDR1 and CDR2 (germline): SGHTA, FQGNSA. The CDR3: CASSLAAFSTEAFF. CDR3 in DNA: TGTGCCAGCAGCTTAGCGGCCTTCTCCACTGAAGCTTTCTTT.

This chain connects TRBV9 to TRBJ2-5, with TRBD2 matching over 11 bases. V was clipped by 3 bases and J by 4 bases; unmatched bases: 11. This CDR3 region has 17 residues. CDR1 is SGDLS, CDR2 YYNGEE, per germline. The CDR3 region is CASSEDSGRALGETQYF. In DNA form, the CDR3 reads TGTGCCAGCAGCGAGGATAGCGGGAGGGCCTTGGGAGAGACCCAGTACTTC.

The chain has TRBV18 and TRBJ1-1; 8 positions agree with TRBD1. CDR3 size: 15 residues. CDR1 KGHSH and CDR2 LQKENI come from the germline V gene. V shed 4 bases and J 5 bases; nucleotides not matched to a gene: 9. The CDR3 nucleotides are TGTGCCAGCTCACAGATAGGGACAGGATTGACTGAAGCTTTCTTT. Protein sequence: CASSQIGTGLTEAFF.